This T cell receptor beta chain appears in the sequencing data of a study of T cell responses to AZD1222 COVID-19 vaccine. The CDR3 is 14 amino acids. The V end was cut by 6 bases, the J end by 3 bases, with 11 bases between. Germline CDR1 and CDR2: SGHNT and YENEEA. Profiling relied on immunoSEQ multiplex PCR, and the TCRdb table lists in-frame clones only, not all of them. There are about 83,000 clones in the sample; around 89% occur only once, and roughly 4.7% lies in the top ten. The V and J genes are TRBV11-3 and TRBJ1-4; a weak D match, TRBD1 (5 bases). Sequencing was performed on peripheral blood, taken on day 0 of MenACWY control vaccination. This clonotype was sampled from an adult in good health. The CDR3 DNA is TGTGCCAGCAGTTGTCGGGACTCTAATGAAAAACTGTTTTTT. Encoded protein: CASSCRDSNEKLFF.